This T cell receptor beta chain was sequenced in a study of blood T cell repertoires in COVID-19. Using immunoSEQ multiplex PCR, the repertoire was profiled, and TCRdb retains in-frame clones only, with some absent. This sample yields 150,000 to 200,000 clones, of which more than 75% are seen a single time; 6% belongs to the top ten. The CDR3 covers 14 residues. Trimming left V 2 bases short and J 6 bases short, with 11 bases between. The germline gives CDR1 MNHNS, CDR2 SASEGT. This receptor was taken from a woman in her thirties or forties with COVID-19, enrolled during active disease. The sample taken for sequencing was peripheral blood. The chain employs TRBV6-1 and TRBJ1-5, with D perhaps TRBD1 (5 bases). The CDR3 loop reads CASSETGAGQPQHF. The CDR3 nucleotides read TGTGCCAGCAGTGAAACAGGCGCAGGTCAGCCCCAGCATTTT.